The text below deals with one TCR beta chain. Antigen unknown. The data originate from a study of STAT5B mutations in CD4+ large granular lymphocyte leukemia. Across the whole study: The CDR3 'QG' motif was associated with a particular HLA allele among healthy donors.

Repertoires were generated with immunoSEQ multiplex PCR, while TCRdb's copy carries only in-frame clones and drops some. The table shows about 28,000 clones, with more than 70% occurring only once. Points from the study as a whole: 8/27 top patient clones versus 2/35 control clones were TRBV06-family.

The length of the CDR3 is 14 residues. Germline lookup yields CDR1 LNHDA and CDR2 SQIVND (reference sequence). V lost 3 bases and J lost 2, with 9 bases in between. Sequencing was done on a sample of CD4+ T cells from blood buffy coats. The sequence was collected from a human donor in good health. The chain links TRBV19 to TRBJ2-3, with D unclear. The CDR3, as DNA: TGTGCCAGTAGTATGATGACTGACACAGATACGCAGTATTTT. Translating it yields CASSMMTDTDTQYF.